This T cell receptor beta chain was sequenced for a study of T cell responses to AZD1222 COVID-19 vaccine. A note on this clone: The antigen is unknown.

The assay was immunoSEQ multiplex PCR, and TCRdb's table has in-frame clones only and misses some. The sample contains about 90,000 clones, approximately 89% of which appear only once. Study outcomes and limitations: Females outnumbered males among donors, who were mostly white British; clonal diversity was possibly underestimated.

The CDR3 is 13 residues long. The germline V gene has CDR1 MNHEY and CDR2 SVGAGI. V was trimmed by 5 bases and J by 6 bases, leaving 11 bases between them. This sequence joins TRBV6-5 and TRBJ2-1; D may be TRBD2 (6 bases). This receptor was obtained from an adult in good health. Specimen: peripheral blood, collected on day 0 of MenACWY control vaccination. The DNA of the CDR3 is TGTGCCAGCAGTCTGACTAGTACCAATGAGCAGTTCTTC. Amino acid sequence: CASSLTSTNEQFF.